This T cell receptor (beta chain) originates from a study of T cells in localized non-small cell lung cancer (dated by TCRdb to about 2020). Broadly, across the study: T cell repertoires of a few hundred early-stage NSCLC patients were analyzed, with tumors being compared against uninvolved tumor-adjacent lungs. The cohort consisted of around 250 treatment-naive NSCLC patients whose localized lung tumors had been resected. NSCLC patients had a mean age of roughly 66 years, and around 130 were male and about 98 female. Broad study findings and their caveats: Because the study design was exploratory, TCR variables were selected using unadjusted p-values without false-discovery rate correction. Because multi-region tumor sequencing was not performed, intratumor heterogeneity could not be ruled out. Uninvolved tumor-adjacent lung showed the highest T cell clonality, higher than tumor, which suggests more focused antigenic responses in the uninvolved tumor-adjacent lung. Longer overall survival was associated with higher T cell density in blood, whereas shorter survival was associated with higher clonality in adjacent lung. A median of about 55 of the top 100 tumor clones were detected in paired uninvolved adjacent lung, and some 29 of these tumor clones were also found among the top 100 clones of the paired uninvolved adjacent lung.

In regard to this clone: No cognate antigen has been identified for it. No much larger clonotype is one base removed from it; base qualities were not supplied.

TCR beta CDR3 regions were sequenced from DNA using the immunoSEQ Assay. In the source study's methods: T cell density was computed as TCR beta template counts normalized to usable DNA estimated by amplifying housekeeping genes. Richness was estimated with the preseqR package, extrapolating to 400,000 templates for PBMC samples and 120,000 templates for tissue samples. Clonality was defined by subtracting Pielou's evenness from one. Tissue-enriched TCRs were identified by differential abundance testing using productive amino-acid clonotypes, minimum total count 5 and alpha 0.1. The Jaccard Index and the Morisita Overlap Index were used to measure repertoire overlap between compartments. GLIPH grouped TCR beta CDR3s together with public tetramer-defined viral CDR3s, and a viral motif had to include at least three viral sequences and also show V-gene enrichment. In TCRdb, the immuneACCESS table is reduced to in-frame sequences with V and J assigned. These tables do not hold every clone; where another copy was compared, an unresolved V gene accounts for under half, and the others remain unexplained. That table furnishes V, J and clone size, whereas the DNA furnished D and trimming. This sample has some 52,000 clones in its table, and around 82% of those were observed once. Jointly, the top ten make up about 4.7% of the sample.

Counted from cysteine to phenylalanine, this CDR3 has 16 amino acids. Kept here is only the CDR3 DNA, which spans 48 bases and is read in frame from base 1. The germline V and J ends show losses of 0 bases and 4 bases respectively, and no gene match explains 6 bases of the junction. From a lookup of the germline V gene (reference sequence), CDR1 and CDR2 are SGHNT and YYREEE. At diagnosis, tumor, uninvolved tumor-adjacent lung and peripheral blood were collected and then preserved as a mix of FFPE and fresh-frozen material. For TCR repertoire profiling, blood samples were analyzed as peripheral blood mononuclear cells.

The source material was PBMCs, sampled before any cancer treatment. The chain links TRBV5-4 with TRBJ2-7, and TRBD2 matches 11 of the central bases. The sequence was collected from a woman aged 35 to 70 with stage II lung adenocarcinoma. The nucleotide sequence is TGTGCCAGCAGCTTGGCCAATAGCGGGGGGGTTTACGAGCAGTACTTC. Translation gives CASSLANSGGVYEQYF.